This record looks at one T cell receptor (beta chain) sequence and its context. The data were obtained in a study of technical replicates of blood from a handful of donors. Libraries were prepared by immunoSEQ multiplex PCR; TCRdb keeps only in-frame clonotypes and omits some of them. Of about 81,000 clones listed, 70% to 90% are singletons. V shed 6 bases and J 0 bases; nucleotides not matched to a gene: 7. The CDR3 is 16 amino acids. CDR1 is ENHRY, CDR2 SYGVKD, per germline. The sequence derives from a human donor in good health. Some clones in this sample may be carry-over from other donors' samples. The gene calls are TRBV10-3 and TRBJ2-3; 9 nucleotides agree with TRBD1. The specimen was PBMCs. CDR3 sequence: CAISGTGSLSTDTQYF. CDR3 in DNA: TGTGCCATCAGCGGGACAGGGAGCCTTAGCACAGATACGCAGTATTTT.